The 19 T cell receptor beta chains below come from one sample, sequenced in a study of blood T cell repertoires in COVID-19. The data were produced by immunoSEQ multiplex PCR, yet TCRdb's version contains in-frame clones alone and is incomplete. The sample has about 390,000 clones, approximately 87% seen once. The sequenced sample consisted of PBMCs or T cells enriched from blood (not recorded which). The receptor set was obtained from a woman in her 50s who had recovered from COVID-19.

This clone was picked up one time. CDR3 in amino acids: CATMSGTSDVETQYF. CDR3 DNA: TGTGCCACCATGTCCGGGACTAGCGACGTAGAGACCCAGTACTTC. V gene TRBV19 combines with J gene TRBJ2-5, with TRBD2 matching over 10 bases. This CDR3 region has 15 residues. Germline V lookup: CDR1 LNHDA, CDR2 SQIVND (reference sequence). Losses at the gene ends were 10 bases for V and 4 bases for J; bases not matched to a gene: 12.

CDR3 bases: TGTGCCAGCAGCGTAGCTACAGGACAGAGGAATGAAAAACTGTTTTTT. Protein sequence: CASSVATGQRNEKLFF. The rearrangement uses TRBV9 and TRBJ1-4; TRBD1 might be the D (6 bases). CDR3 size: 16 residues. Germline V lookup: CDR1 SGDLS, CDR2 YYNGEE. Trimming removed 0 bases at V and 5 bases at J, with 14 bases between.

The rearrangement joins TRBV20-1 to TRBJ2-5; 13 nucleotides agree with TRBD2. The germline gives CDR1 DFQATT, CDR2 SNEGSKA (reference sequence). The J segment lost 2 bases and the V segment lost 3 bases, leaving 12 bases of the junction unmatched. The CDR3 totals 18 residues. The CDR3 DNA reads TGCAGTGCTAGTACTAGCGGGGGGGCCCGGTTACCTCAAGAGACCCAGTACTTC. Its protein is CSASTSGGARLPQETQYF.

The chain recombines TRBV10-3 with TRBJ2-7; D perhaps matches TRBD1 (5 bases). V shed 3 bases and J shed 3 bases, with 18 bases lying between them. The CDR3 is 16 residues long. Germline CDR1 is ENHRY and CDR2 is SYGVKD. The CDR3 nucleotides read TGTGCCATCAGTGACGCGATAGACAGCATAAGCTACGAGCAGTACTTC. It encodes CAISDAIDSISYEQYF.

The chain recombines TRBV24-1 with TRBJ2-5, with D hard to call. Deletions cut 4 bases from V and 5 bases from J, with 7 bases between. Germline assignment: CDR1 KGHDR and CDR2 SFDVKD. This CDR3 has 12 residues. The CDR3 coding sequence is TGTGCCACCAGTGACGTGCGGGAGACCCAGTACTTC. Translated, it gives CATSDVRETQYF.

The CDR3 sequence is CASSYPGGVSYEQYF. CDR3 DNA sequence: TGTGCCAGCAGTTACCCGGGCGGGGTCTCCTACGAGCAGTACTTC. This chain links TRBV6-5 with TRBJ2-7; D is possibly TRBD2 (6 bases). CDR1 MNHEY and CDR2 SVGAGI come from the germline V gene. The CDR3 consists of 15 residues. Trimming stripped 2 bases from V and 0 bases from J, with 11 bases between.

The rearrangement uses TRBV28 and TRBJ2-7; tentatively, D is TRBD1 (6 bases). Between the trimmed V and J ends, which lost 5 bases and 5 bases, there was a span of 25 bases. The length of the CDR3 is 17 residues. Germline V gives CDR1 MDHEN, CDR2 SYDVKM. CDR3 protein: CASSGHPGTPVGDEQYF. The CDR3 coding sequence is TGTGCCAGCAGTGGCCACCCGGGGACACCGGTGGGCGACGAGCAGTACTTC.

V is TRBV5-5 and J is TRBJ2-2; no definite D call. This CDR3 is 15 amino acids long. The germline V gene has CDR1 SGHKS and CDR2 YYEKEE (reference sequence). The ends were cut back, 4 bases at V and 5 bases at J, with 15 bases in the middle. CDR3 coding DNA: TGTGCCAGCAGCCCATTTGGCTCGTTTACCGGGGAGCTGTTTTTT. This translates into CASSPFGSFTGELFF.

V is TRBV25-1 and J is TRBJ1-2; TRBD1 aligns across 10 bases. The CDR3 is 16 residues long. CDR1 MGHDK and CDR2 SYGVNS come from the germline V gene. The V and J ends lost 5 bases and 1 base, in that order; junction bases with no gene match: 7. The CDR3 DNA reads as TGTGCCAGCAGTTCCCCCCGGGACAGGGGTAACTATGGCTACACCTTC. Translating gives CASSSPRDRGNYGYTF.

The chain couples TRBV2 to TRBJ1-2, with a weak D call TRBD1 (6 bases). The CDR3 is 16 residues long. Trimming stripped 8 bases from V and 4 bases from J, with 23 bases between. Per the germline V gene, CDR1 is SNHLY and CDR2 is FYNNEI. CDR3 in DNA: TGTGCCAGCCCCGACAGGAAAACCATCCTCAGCTATGGCTACACCTTC. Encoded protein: CASPDRKTILSYGYTF.

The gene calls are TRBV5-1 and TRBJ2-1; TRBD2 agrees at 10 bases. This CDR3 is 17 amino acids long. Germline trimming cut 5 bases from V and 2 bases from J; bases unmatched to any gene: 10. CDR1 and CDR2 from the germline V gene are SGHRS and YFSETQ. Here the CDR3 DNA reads TGCGCCAGCAGTAACACCGGCAGCGGGGGGGCCTACAATGAGCAGTTCTTC. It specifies CASSNTGSGGAYNEQFF.

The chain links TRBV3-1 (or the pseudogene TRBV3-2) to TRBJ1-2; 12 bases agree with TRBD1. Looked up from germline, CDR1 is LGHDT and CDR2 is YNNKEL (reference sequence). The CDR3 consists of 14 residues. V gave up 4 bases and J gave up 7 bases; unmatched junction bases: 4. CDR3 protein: CASSPRDRGLGYTF. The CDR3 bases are TGTGCCAGCAGCCCCCGGGACAGGGGGCTTGGCTACACCTTC.

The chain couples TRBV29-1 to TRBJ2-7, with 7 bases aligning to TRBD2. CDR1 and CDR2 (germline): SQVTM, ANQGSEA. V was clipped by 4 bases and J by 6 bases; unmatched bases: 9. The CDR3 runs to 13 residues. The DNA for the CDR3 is TGCAGCGTTGTTCGGGTCAGGGAGGGCGAGCAGTACTTC. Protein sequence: CSVVRVREGEQYF.

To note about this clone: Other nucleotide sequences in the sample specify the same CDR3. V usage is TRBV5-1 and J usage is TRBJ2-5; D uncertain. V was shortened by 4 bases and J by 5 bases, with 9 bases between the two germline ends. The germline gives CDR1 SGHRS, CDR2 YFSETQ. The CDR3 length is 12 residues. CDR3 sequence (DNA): TGCGCCAGCAGCCCCCCCGGGGAGACCCAGTACTTC. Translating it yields CASSPPGETQYF.

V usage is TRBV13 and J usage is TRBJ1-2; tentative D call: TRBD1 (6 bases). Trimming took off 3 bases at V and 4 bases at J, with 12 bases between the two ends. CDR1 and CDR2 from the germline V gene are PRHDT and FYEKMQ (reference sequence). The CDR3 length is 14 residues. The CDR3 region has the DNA TGTGCCAGCAGCTTTTATCAGGGGTCCTATGGCTACACCTTC. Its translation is CASSFYQGSYGYTF.

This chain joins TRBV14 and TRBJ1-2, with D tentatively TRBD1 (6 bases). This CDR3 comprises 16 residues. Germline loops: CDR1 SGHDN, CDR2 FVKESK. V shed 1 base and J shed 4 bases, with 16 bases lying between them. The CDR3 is CASSQAGQGKAYGYTF. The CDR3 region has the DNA TGTGCCAGCAGCCAAGCCGGGCAGGGGAAGGCCTATGGCTACACCTTC.

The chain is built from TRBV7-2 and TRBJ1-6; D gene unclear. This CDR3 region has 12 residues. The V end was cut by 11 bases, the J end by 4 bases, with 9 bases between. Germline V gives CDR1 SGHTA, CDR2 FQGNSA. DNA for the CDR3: TGTGCCGGCGGGTCTTATAATTCACCCCTCCACTTT. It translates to CAGGSYNSPLHF. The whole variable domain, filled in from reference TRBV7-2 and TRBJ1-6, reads GAGVSQSPSNKVTEKGKDVELRCDPISGHTALYWYRQSLGQGLEFLIYFQGNSAPDKSGLPSDRFSAERTGGSVSTLTIQRTQQEDSAVYLCAGGSYNSPLHFGNGTRLTVT.

CDR3 amino acids: CASPGQTLSGDEQFF. In nucleotides, the CDR3 is TGTGCCAGTCCGGGACAGACTTTATCGGGCGATGAGCAGTTCTTC. This chain connects TRBV2 to TRBJ2-1, with 7 bases matching TRBD1. The V segment lost 9 bases and the J segment 8 bases; nucleotides outside the gene matches: 16. The CDR3 has 15 residues. Germline V lookup: CDR1 SNHLY, CDR2 FYNNEI. The whole variable domain, filled in from reference TRBV2 and TRBJ2-1, reads EPEVTQTPSHQVTQMGQEVILRCVPISNHLYFYWYRQILGQKVEFLVSFYNNEISEKSEIFDDQFSVERPDGSNFTLKIRSTKLEDSAMYFCASPGQTLSGDEQFFGPGTRLTVL.

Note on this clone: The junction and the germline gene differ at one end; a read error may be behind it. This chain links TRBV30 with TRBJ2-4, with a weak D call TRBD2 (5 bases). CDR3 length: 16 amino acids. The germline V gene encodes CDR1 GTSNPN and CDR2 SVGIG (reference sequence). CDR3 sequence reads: CAWGVTLGLAKNIQYF. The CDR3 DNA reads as TGTGCCTGGGGTGTAACTCTAGGACTAGCCAAAAACATTCAGTACTTC.